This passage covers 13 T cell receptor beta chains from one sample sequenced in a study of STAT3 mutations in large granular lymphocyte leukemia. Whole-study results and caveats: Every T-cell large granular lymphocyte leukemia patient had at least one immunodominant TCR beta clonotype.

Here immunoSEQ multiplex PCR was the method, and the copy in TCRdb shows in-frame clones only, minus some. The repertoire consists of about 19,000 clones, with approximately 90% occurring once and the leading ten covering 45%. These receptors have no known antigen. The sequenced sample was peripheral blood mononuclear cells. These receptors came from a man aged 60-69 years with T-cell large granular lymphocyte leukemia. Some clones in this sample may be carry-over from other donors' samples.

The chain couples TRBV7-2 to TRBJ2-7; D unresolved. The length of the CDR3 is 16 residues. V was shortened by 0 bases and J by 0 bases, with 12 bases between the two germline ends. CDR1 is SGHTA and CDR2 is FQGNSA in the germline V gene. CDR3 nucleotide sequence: TGTGCCAGCAGCTTAGCTTCCGCCTACCCCTCCTACGAGCAGTACTTC. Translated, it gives CASSLASAYPSYEQYF.

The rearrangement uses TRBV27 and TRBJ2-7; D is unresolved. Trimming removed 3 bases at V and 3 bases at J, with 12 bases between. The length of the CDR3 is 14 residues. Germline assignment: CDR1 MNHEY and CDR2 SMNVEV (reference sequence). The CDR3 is CASSFSLLRYEQYF. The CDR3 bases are TGTGCCAGCAGTTTCTCCCTGCTACGCTACGAGCAGTACTTC.

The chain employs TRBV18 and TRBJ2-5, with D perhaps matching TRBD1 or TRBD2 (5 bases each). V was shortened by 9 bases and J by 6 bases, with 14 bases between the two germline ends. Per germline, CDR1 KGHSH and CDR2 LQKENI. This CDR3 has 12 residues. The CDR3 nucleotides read TGTGCCAGTCAAGAGAGGGGAAAGACCCAGTACTTC. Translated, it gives CASQERGKTQYF.

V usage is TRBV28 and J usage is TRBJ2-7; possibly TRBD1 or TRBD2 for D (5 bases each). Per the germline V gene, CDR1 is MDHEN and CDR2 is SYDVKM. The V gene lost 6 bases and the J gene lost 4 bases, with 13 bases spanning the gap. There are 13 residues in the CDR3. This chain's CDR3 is CASSRDPKYEQYF. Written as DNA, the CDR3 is TGTGCCAGCAGCCGGGACCCCAAATACGAGCAGTACTTC.

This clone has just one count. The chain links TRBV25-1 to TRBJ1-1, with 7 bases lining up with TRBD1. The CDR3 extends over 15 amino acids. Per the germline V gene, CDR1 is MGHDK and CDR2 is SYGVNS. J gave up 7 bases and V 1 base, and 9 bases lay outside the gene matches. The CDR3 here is CASSELKGHRGEAFF. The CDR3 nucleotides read TGTGCCAGCAGTGAATTGAAGGGGCACAGGGGTGAAGCTTTCTTT.

The CDR3 is CASSQEYPRSQYF. For the CDR3, the DNA is TGCGCCAGCAGCCAAGAGTACCCTAGGTCCCAGTACTTC. The chain combines TRBV4-1 with TRBJ2-5; D call uncertain. Trimming stripped 0 bases from V and 9 bases from J, with 11 bases between. Germline lookup yields CDR1 MGHRA and CDR2 YSYEKL. The CDR3 runs to 13 residues.

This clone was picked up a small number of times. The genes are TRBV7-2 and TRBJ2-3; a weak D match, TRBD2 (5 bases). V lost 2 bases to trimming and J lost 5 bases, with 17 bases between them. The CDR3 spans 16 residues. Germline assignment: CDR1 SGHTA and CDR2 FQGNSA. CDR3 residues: CASSLNALRGGDTQYF. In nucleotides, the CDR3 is TGTGCCAGCAGCTTAAACGCTCTTCGGGGTGGAGATACGCAGTATTTT.

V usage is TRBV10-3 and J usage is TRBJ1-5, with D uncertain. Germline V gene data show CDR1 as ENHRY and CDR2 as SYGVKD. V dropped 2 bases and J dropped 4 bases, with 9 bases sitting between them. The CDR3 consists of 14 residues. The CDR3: CAISEEAGNQPQHF. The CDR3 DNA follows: TGTGCCATCAGTGAGGAGGCGGGGAATCAGCCCCAGCATTTT.

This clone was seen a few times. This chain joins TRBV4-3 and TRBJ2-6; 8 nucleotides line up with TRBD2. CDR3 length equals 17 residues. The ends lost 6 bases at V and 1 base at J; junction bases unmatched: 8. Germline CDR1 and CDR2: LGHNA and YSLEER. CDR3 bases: TGCGCCAGCAGTTACTCTAGCGGGTTATCTGGGGCCAACGTCCTGACTTTC. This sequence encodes CASSYSSGLSGANVLTF.

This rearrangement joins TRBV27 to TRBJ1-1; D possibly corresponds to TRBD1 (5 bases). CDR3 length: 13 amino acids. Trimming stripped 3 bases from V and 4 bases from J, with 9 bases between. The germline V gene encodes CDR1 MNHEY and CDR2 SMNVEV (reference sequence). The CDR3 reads CASSLQGGTEAFF. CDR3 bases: TGTGCCAGCAGTTTGCAGGGAGGCACTGAAGCTTTCTTT.

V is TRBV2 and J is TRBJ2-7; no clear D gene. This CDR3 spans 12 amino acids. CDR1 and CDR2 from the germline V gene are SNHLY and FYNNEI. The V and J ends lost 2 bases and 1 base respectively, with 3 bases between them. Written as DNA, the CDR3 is TGTGCCAGCAGTGAAAGGTCCTACGAGCAGTACTTC. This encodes CASSERSYEQYF.

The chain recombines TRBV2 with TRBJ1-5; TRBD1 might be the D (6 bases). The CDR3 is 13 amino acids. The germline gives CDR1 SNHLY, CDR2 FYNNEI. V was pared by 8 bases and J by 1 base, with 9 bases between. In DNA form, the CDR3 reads TGTGCCAGCCGGGGGCAAAGCAATCAGCCCCAGCATTTT. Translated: CASRGQSNQPQHF.

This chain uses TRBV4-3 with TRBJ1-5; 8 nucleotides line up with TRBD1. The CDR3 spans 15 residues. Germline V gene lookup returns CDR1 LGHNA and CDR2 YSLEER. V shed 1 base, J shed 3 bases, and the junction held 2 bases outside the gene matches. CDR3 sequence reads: CASSQGTGLNQPQHF. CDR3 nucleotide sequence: TGCGCCAGCAGCCAAGGGACAGGGCTCAATCAGCCCCAGCATTTT.